This section outlines one T cell receptor (beta chain) sequence together with its context. The entry originates in a study of blood T cell repertoires in COVID-19. Overall study context: COVID-19 samples, acute and convalescent, were from the United States, Italy and Spain. In each case, the material was cDNA or gDNA derived from T cells, B-cell-depleted T cells, or PBMCs.

Per the original methods: Reference gene primer amplification gave nucleated cell count estimates. Using immunoSEQ multiplex PCR, the repertoire was profiled, and TCRdb retains in-frame clones only, with some absent. V, J and clone size are taken as reported in that table, and D and trimming were inferred from the DNA itself. The sample lists approximately 330,000 clones; nearly 90% were seen once. The CDR3 extends over 16 amino acids. Germline values: CDR1 MGHRA, CDR2 YSYEKL. The J segment lost 4 bases and the V segment lost 2 bases, leaving 5 bases of the junction unmatched. The sequenced sample consisted of peripheral blood. The clonotype originates from a woman in her thirties or forties with COVID-19, enrolled during active disease. This chain links TRBV4-1 with TRBJ1-6; 7 nucleotides line up with TRBD1. CDR3 residues: CASSQPRDSYNSPLHF. The CDR3 DNA sequence: TGCGCCAGCAGCCAACCCCGGGACAGTTATAATTCACCCCTCCACTTT.